There are many counts of the clone carrying this TCR beta chain. Its antigen is not identified. This sample was included in a study of CD8+CD57+ T cells in acquired aplastic anemia. At the level of the study: Sorted CD4+ and CD8+ cells yielded roughly 3.1 ug of DNA on average. Findings and limits, study-wide: CD8+ Simpson's diversity in patients was not significantly different from that in controls. Patients and controls shared over 25 CD8+ CDR3 sequences, which appeared highly expressed in patients and within their immunodominant clones.

The CDR3 is made up of 13 amino acids. The V gene lost 9 bases and the J gene lost 5 bases, with 11 bases spanning the gap. Germline CDR1 reads MNHEY; CDR2 reads SVGAGI. TCR beta VDJ and CDR3 were profiled, and genomic DNA was the template. Using its own MiXCR run on the reads, TCRdb lists one record per CDR3 protein. The sample lists 35,000 to 45,000 distinct CDR3 sequences; roughly 65% were seen once. This chain connects TRBV6-5 to TRBJ1-6; D is possibly TRBD1 (5 bases). Sequenced input: sorted CD4+, CD8+, or CD8+CD57+ T cells (not recorded which) from PBMCs. The sequence derives from a human donor in good health, serving as a control. This chain's CDR3 is CASPGLDNSPLHF. The CDR3 DNA is TGTGCCAGTCCGGGACTGGATAATTCACCCCTCCACTTT.